This T cell receptor beta chain was sequenced in a study of technical replicates of blood from several donors. As for this clone: Other DNA sequences from this sample encode an identical CDR3 as well.

Libraries were prepared by immunoSEQ multiplex PCR; TCRdb keeps only in-frame clonotypes and omits some of them. The data hold approximately 53,000 clones, with 95% to 96% observed a single time. J gave up 7 bases and V 5 bases, and 4 bases lay outside the gene matches. Per germline, CDR1 LNHDA and CDR2 SQIVND (reference sequence). CDR3 size: 12 residues. V gene TRBV19 combines with J gene TRBJ1-2; 7 bases fit TRBD1. The clonotype comes from a human donor in good health. The specimen was T cells isolated from PBMCs. CDR3 nucleotides: TGTGCCAGTAGTTCCCCAGGGGGTGGCTACACCTTC. It is translated as CASSSPGGGYTF.